These 2 T cell receptor beta chains share one sample of origin, sequenced in a study of T cell responses to AZD1222 COVID-19 vaccine. TCRdb's copy holds only in-frame clones and misses some; the assay was immunoSEQ multiplex PCR. The sample includes more than 65,000 clones, approximately 83% of them seen just once. Here the sequenced sample was peripheral blood, taken 28 days after the second AZD1222 dose. The receptors derive from an adult who received the AZD1222 COVID-19 vaccine.

The chain combines TRBV5-5 with TRBJ1-1; D is possibly TRBD1 (5 bases). The V gene lost 6 bases and the J gene lost 11 bases, with 17 bases spanning the gap. The CDR3 runs 12 residues. The germline CDR1 and CDR2 sequences are SGHKS and YYEKEE (reference sequence). CDR3 in DNA: TGTGCCAGCATGGGGGAAGGCTATGGGGCTTTCTTT. This codes for CASMGEGYGAFF.

This chain connects TRBV12-3 or TRBV12-4 to TRBJ1-1, with D possibly TRBD1 on 5 matching bases. V lost 1 base, J lost 3 bases, and 6 bases lay in between. The CDR3 has 13 residues. The CDR3 region has the DNA TGTGCCAGCAGTTTAGTGGGGGACACTGAAGCTTTCTTT. Translation gives CASSLVGDTEAFF.